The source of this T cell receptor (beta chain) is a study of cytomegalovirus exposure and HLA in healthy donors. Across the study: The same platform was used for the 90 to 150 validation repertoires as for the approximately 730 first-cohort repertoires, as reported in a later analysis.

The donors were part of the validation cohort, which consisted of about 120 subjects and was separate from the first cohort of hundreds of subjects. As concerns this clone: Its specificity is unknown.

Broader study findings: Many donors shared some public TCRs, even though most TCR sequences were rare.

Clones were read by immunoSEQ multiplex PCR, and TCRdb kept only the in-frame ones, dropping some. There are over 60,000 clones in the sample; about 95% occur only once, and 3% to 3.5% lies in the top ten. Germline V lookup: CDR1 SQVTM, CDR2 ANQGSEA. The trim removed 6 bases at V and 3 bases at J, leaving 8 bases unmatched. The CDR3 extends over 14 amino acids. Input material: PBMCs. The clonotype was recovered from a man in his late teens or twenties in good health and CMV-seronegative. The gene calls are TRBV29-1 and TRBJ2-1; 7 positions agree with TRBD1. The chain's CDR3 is CSVSNRGHYNEQFF. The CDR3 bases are TGCAGCGTGAGCAACAGGGGTCACTACAATGAGCAGTTCTTC.